These T cell receptor beta chains were read from a single sample in a study of blood T cell repertoires in COVID-19. Profiling relied on immunoSEQ multiplex PCR, and the TCRdb table lists in-frame clones only, not all of them. The sample yields 110,000 to 150,000 clones, approximately 90% seen once. Sequencing was carried out using peripheral blood. These receptor sequences come from a woman aged 40 to 50 with acute or convalescent COVID-19. CDR3s include the opening cysteine and the closing phenylalanine or tryptophan. Each record gives: J gene, V gene, CDR3 protein.

TRBJ1-5,TRBV9,CASSVTGASNQPQHF
TRBJ1-2,TRBV30,CAYIKGFSTYGYTF
TRBJ1-1,TRBV20-1,CSGRVNTEAFF
TRBJ2-1,TRBV6-1,CASSGWERGGAYNEQFF
TRBJ2-2,TRBV5-4,CASSPPPGVSGELFF
TRBJ2-1,TRBV2,CASSAREVLNEQFF
TRBJ1-6,TRBV6-4,CASSETPGLGSSPLHF
TRBJ2-3,TRBV27,CASSFWTSTDTQYF
TRBJ1-6,TRBV18,CASSPTTARGGNSPLHF
TRBJ2-1,TRBV19,CASSIWSPQGEQFF
TRBJ1-1,TRBV7-3,CASSSGGAMNTEAFF
TRBJ1-2,TRBV6-5,CASSYSRGYGYTF
TRBJ1-6,TRBV3-1/TRBV3-2,CASSLNHSPLHF
TRBJ1-3,TRBV9,CASSDDSSGNTIYF
TRBJ1-2,TRBV11-1,CASSLAPGGNYGYTF
TRBJ2-7,TRBV4-1,CASSLQGGQGASYEQYF
TRBJ2-1,TRBV6-5,CASSRSGGAYNEQFF
TRBJ2-1,TRBV7-2,CASSLRGLALRSYNEQFF
TRBJ1-1,TRBV15,CATSRQGGEAFF
TRBJ1-2,TRBV28,CASSPVTVAYTF
TRBJ2-1,TRBV4-3,CASSQDGARHNEQFF
TRBJ1-1,TRBV7-2,CASSLVQEAFF
TRBJ1-4,TRBV28,CASSPGTGIGNEKLFF
TRBJ1-1,TRBV3-1/TRBV3-2,CASSLQGAGTEAFF
TRBJ2-3,TRBV4-3,CASSQDTAYRGRGTDTQYF
TRBJ2-7,TRBV20-1,CSASGRGLITYEQYF
TRBJ1-3,TRBV9,CASSLLGATGNTIYF
TRBJ1-1,TRBV2,CASSLTEGGFTEAFF
TRBJ1-1,TRBV12-5,CASGQGGTEAFF